These 20 T cell receptor beta chains share one sample of origin, sequenced in a study of shared clonotypes between healthy human individuals. It was CD45RO-negative cells, positively selected for CCR7, that made up naive CD8 cells, with terminally differentiated effector memory CD45RA+ cells excluded. Clones were sequenced by immunoSEQ multiplex PCR, and TCRdb holds only the in-frame ones, with some missing. The table shows under 600,000 clones, with roughly 98% occurring only once. The sequenced material came from naive CD8+ T cells sorted from blood. All receptors derive from a young man in good health.

This sequence joins TRBV9 and TRBJ2-7; 9 bases map to TRBD2. This CDR3 is built from 16 residues. With 0 bases clipped from V and 0 bases from J, the junction kept 4 bases outside the gene matches. CDR1 and CDR2 (germline): SGDLS, YYNGEE. This CDR3 is CASSVGASGASYEQYF. The DNA of the CDR3 is TGTGCCAGCAGCGTAGGAGCTAGCGGGGCCTCCTACGAGCAGTACTTC. Using reference TRBV9 and TRBJ2-7 for the parts outside the CDR3, the full variable domain is DSGVTQTPKHLITATGQRVTLRCSPRSGDLSVYWYQQSLDQGLQFLIQYYNGEERAKGNILERFSAQQFPDLHSELNLSSLELGDSALYFCASSVGASGASYEQYFGPGTRLTVT.

The V and J genes are TRBV7-9 and TRBJ2-1; TRBD2 matches 11 bases. The CDR3 length is 16 residues. The V gene's germline CDR1 is SEHNR and CDR2 FQNEAQ (reference sequence). J lost 5 bases, V lost 4 bases, and 7 bases had no gene match. Written as DNA, the CDR3 is TGTGCCAGCAGCTACCAGACTAGCGGGACCGACAATGAGCAGTTCTTC. This sequence encodes CASSYQTSGTDNEQFF.

Here the CDR3 DNA reads TGTGCCAGCAGCGCGGACCTTACCTACGAGCAGTACTTC. Translated: CASSADLTYEQYF. The chain links TRBV7-8 to TRBJ2-7; no reliable D call. Germline CDR1 reads SGHVS; CDR2 reads FQNEAQ. V was pared by 5 bases and J by 2 bases, with 10 bases between. The CDR3 covers 13 residues. Filled out from reference TRBV7-8 and TRBJ2-7, the complete variable domain reads GAGVSQSPRYKVAKRGQDVALRCDPISGHVSLFWYQQALGQGPEFLTYFQNEAQLDKSGLPSDRFFAERPEGSVSTLKIQRTQQEDSAVYLCASSADLTYEQYFGPGTRLTVT.

V gene TRBV19 combines with J gene TRBJ2-1, with 10 bases that match TRBD2. Trimming took 3 bases from V and 7 from J; bases not matched to a gene: 6. CDR1 and CDR2 (germline): LNHDA, SQIVND (reference sequence). The CDR3 loop spans 15 amino acids. Here the CDR3 DNA reads TGTGCCAGTAGTATCATTCTAGCGGGAGTTAATGAGCAGTTCTTC. This encodes CASSIILAGVNEQFF.

The chain is built from TRBV25-1 and TRBJ1-2; possibly TRBD1 for D (5 bases). The V and J ends lost 3 bases and 8 bases respectively, with 10 bases between them. The CDR3 totals 12 residues. Germline values: CDR1 MGHDK, CDR2 SYGVNS. The CDR3 loop reads CASSDRRQGYTF. CDR3 DNA: TGTGCCAGCAGTGACCGTAGACAGGGCTACACCTTC.

The chain joins TRBV7-9 to TRBJ2-5; 8 bases are a match to TRBD1. V lost 5 bases, J lost 3 bases, and 8 bases stayed unmatched. The CDR3 consists of 15 residues. Germline-derived CDR1 and CDR2 are SEHNR and FQNEAQ (reference sequence). CDR3 residues: CASSAGPGQEETQYF. The CDR3 bases are TGTGCCAGCAGCGCCGGACCGGGACAGGAAGAGACCCAGTACTTC. The whole variable domain, filled in from reference TRBV7-9 and TRBJ2-5, reads DTGVSQNPRHKITKRGQNVTFRCDPISEHNRLYWYRQTLGQGPEFLTYFQNEAQLEKSRLLSDRFSAERPKGSFSTLEIQRTEQGDSAMYLCASSAGPGQEETQYFGPGTRLLVL.

The chain couples TRBV4-1 to TRBJ2-1; TRBD2 might be the D (6 bases). The ends were cut back, 0 bases at V and 2 bases at J, with 14 bases in the middle. This CDR3 region has 17 residues. Per the germline V gene, CDR1 is MGHRA and CDR2 is YSYEKL. Written as DNA, the CDR3 is TGCGCCAGCAGCCAAGATTCGGAGACTAGTGCCTACAATGAGCAGTTCTTC. Translating gives CASSQDSETSAYNEQFF.

The gene calls are TRBV7-9 and TRBJ1-5; D is ambiguous. The CDR3 extends over 12 amino acids. Trimming stripped 6 bases from V and 7 bases from J, with 10 bases between. The germline V gene encodes CDR1 SEHNR and CDR2 FQNEAQ (reference sequence). CDR3 bases: TGTGCCAGCAGACAAGAAGGCCAGCCCCAGCATTTT. Residues: CASRQEGQPQHF.

This clone was seen only a few times. This chain connects TRBV27 to TRBJ2-1; a weak D match, TRBD1 (6 bases). From germline, CDR1 is MNHEY and CDR2 SMNVEV (reference sequence). This CDR3 comprises 16 residues. Between the trimmed V and J ends, which lost 6 bases and 0 bases, there was a span of 15 bases. CDR3 residues: CASSGAGARSYNEQFF. As DNA, the CDR3 is TGTGCCAGCAGCGGGGCAGGGGCGCGCTCCTACAATGAGCAGTTCTTC.

The chain combines TRBV28 with TRBJ2-7; D unclear. Germline V lookup: CDR1 MDHEN, CDR2 SYDVKM. The V end was cut by 3 bases, the J end by 4 bases, with 13 bases between. This CDR3 is built from 14 residues. CDR3 sequence (DNA): TGTGCCAGCAGTTTTCTGGACCAAACTTACGAGCAGTACTTC. It yields the protein CASSFLDQTYEQYF.

This clone came up once. The chain couples TRBV10-1 to TRBJ2-3; D gene unclear. Per the germline V gene, CDR1 is WNHNN and CDR2 is SYGVQD (reference sequence). This CDR3 is built from 17 residues. V lost 1 base and J lost 0, with 14 bases in between. The CDR3 reads CASSEFWSEVSTDTQYF. CDR3 DNA: TGCGCCAGCAGTGAGTTTTGGTCCGAAGTAAGCACAGATACGCAGTATTTT.

Written as DNA, the CDR3 is TGTGCCAGCAGCCCTCCCGCTAGGGACGAGCAGTACTTC. Protein: CASSPPARDEQYF. This chain links TRBV13 with TRBJ2-7; D gene uncertain. V lost 5 bases and J 5 bases, leaving 13 bases between the germline ends. The CDR3 consists of 13 residues. The germline gives CDR1 PRHDT, CDR2 FYEKMQ (reference sequence). Full variable domain (remainder filled in from reference TRBV13 and TRBJ2-7): AAGVIQSPRHLIKEKRETATLKCYPIPRHDTVYWYQQGPGQDPQFLISFYEKMQSDKGSIPDRFSAQQFSDYHSELNMSSLELGDSALYFCASSPPARDEQYFGPGTRLTVT.

The chain links TRBV28 to TRBJ2-7; no clear D. The ends were cut back, 0 bases at V and 3 bases at J, with 30 bases in the middle. Germline CDR1 MDHEN, CDR2 SYDVKM. The CDR3 is 21 residues long. This CDR3 reads CASSLCLPQWVPLSEFYEQYF. The CDR3 DNA follows: TGTGCCAGCAGTTTATGCTTGCCTCAATGGGTTCCTTTGAGCGAATTCTACGAGCAGTACTTC.

The V and J genes are TRBV9 and TRBJ2-1; tentatively, D is TRBD1 (6 bases). CDR1 is SGDLS, CDR2 YYNGEE, per germline. Trimming took 0 bases from V and 5 from J, leaving 24 bases between them. The CDR3 has 19 residues. CDR3 sequence: CASSVGQQGGVHTDNEQFF. For the CDR3, the DNA is TGTGCCAGCAGCGTAGGTCAACAGGGTGGAGTACACACGGACAATGAGCAGTTCTTC.

The J gene is TRBJ2-1, the V gene TRBV11-2, with D possibly matching TRBD2 (5 bases). From germline, CDR1 is SGHAT and CDR2 FQNNGV. Between the trimmed V and J ends, which lost 7 bases and 5 bases, there was a span of 9 bases. CDR3 length: 12 amino acids. The CDR3 DNA follows: TGTGCCAGCACCGGACTGGACAATGAGCAGTTCTTC. Translating gives CASTGLDNEQFF.

The chain carries TRBV29-1 and TRBJ2-2; 9 positions agree with TRBD2. Germline CDR1 reads SQVTM; CDR2 reads ANQGSEA. This CDR3 is 16 amino acids long. V lost 4 bases to trimming and J lost 4 bases; unmatched junction nucleotides: 10. The CDR3 coding sequence is TGCAGCGTTGCCGGTAGGGCGGGAGGGCCCACCGGGGAGCTGTTTTTT. It is translated as CSVAGRAGGPTGELFF.

V usage is TRBV6-6 and J usage is TRBJ2-7; unclear D gene. The CDR3 is made up of 11 amino acids. Per the germline V gene, CDR1 is MNHNY and CDR2 is SVGAGI (reference sequence). Trimming removed 4 bases at V and 4 bases at J, with 5 bases between. The CDR3 region is CASSSTYEQYF. CDR3 DNA: TGTGCCAGCAGTTCTACTTACGAGCAGTACTTC.

The rearrangement links TRBV9 to TRBJ2-6, with a tentative D call TRBD1 (6 bases). Trimming removed 0 bases at V and 0 bases at J, with 19 bases between. The V gene's germline CDR1 is SGDLS and CDR2 YYNGEE. CDR3 length equals 20 residues. CDR3 loop: CASSVVTEGGRISGANVLTF. The CDR3 DNA sequence: TGTGCCAGCAGCGTAGTTACGGAAGGGGGACGGATCTCTGGGGCCAACGTCCTGACTTTC.

The CDR3, as DNA: TGTGCCAGCAGCTTAGGTGGCTTCAATGAGCAGTTCTTC. This translates into CASSLGGFNEQFF. V usage is TRBV7-9 and J usage is TRBJ2-1; D is unresolved. V was clipped by 1 base and J by 6 bases, with 7 bases between them. The CDR3 is 13 residues long. CDR1 and CDR2 (germline): SEHNR, FQNEAQ (reference sequence).

The V call is TRBV28, the J call TRBJ2-5; D tentatively reads TRBD1 or TRBD2 (5 bases each). The CDR3 sequence is 11 residues long. Between the trimmed V and J ends, which lost 5 bases and 9 bases, there was a span of 10 bases. Looked up from germline, CDR1 is MDHEN and CDR2 is SYDVKM. As DNA, the CDR3 is TGTGCCAGCAGTCTGGGGGAGTCCCAGTACTTC. This translates into CASSLGESQYF.